These T cell receptor beta chains were read from a single sample in a study of T-cell memory formation after mild COVID-19. One entry per CDR3 protein results from TCRdb running MiXCR on the 5' RACE reads. The table records 450,000 to 650,000 distinct CDR3 sequences, about 22% of them present only once. Material: PBMCs or a T cell subset sorted from them (not recorded which). Every receptor here comes from an adult woman who had mild COVID-19 (a few samples of this study predate the infection). Cell type and time point are not known. CDR3s include the opening cysteine and the closing phenylalanine or tryptophan. The order of the fields is J gene, D gene, V gene, clone size, CDR3 DNA, CDR3 protein. A D gene is named only where the DNA matches it firmly. The size entry is marked missing in some rows and otherwise reads once, few, many or a size class.

>TRBJ2-3|.|TRBV7-9|few
TGTGCCAGCAGCCTCGGGACCACTTACACAGATACGCAGTATTTT
CASSLGTTYTDTQYF
>TRBJ2-5|.|TRBV21-1|.
TGTGCCAGCAGCAAAGTTTCGGGATGCGAGACCCAGTACTTC
CASSKVSGCETQYF
>TRBJ1-2|TRBD1|TRBV6-5|.
TGTGCCAGCCGCTCGACAGGGCAGCACTATGGCTACACCTTC
CASRSTGQHYGYTF
>TRBJ2-5|TRBD1|TRBV20-1|.
TGCAGTGCTCAAGAGGGGGCAGGGCTAGAGACCCAGTACTTC
CSAQEGAGLETQYF
>TRBJ2-6|.|TRBV29-1|many
TGCAGCGTTGAACGGGACACCGACTCTGGGGCCAACGTCCTGACTTTC
CSVERDTDSGANVLTF
>TRBJ2-7|TRBD2|TRBV5-1|.
TGCGCCAGCAGCTTGGACCCGGGACTAGCTACCTACGAGCAGTACTTC
CASSLDPGLATYEQYF
>TRBJ2-1|.|TRBV9|few
TGTGCCAGCAGCGTAGCATGGGGCTCCTACAATGAGCAGTTCTTC
CASSVAWGSYNEQFF
>TRBJ2-5|.|TRBV5-1|.
TGCGCCAGCAGCTTGGCCGGGGGGCCAGGCCAAGAGACCCAGTACTTC
CASSLAGGPGQETQYF
>TRBJ2-1|TRBD2|TRBV27|.
TGTGCCAGCGGGTCGCTAGCGGCCTGGGCGGCGAGCTCCTACAATGAGCAGTTCTTC
CASGSLAAWAASSYNEQFF
>TRBJ2-7|TRBD1|TRBV12-3/TRBV12-4|.
TGTGCCAGCAGGAAAGGGACAGAATTTCACTACGAGCAGTACTTC
CASRKGTEFHYEQYF
>TRBJ2-2|TRBD1|TRBV11-2|.
TGTGCCAGCAGAAAGTCGAACAGGGGCCCCGGGGAGCTGTTTTTT
CASRKSNRGPGELFF
>TRBJ2-3|.|TRBV25-1|few
TGTGCCGCCTATCATCAGGATACGCAGTATTTT
CAAYHQDTQYF
>TRBJ2-7|TRBD2|TRBV7-8|many
TGTGCCAGCAGCCTACGGACTAGCGGTTCCTACGAGCAGTACTTC
CASSLRTSGSYEQYF
>TRBJ2-5|.|TRBV15|.
TGTGCCACCAGCGCTCAGCCTCGGCAGGGAGAGACCCAGTACTTC
CATSAQPRQGETQYF
>TRBJ1-5|TRBD1|TRBV20-1|.
TGCAGTGCCCGACCGGACAGGGCCAATCAGCCCCAGCATTTT
CSARPDRANQPQHF
>TRBJ2-3|TRBD2|TRBV20-1|few
TGCAGTGCTAGAGCTGCGACTAGCGGCAAGAGCACAGATACGCAGTATTTT
CSARAATSGKSTDTQYF
>TRBJ2-5|TRBD2|TRBV3-1|.
TGTGCCAGCAGCCAAGAGAAGGTAGCGGGGACGGAGACCCAGTACTTC
CASSQEKVAGTETQYF
>TRBJ2-7|TRBD2|TRBV12-3/TRBV12-4|few
TGTGCCACCTCCCACCCGGTCGGGGGGTCCTACGAGCAGTACTTC
CATSHPVGGSYEQYF
>TRBJ2-7|.|TRBV7-9|.
TGTGCCAGCGCCCTCGGAGGAAGTCTCTCCTACGAGCAGTACTTC
CASALGGSLSYEQYF
>TRBJ1-6|TRBD1|TRBV20-1|many
TGCAGTGCTAGAGACGGGACAGGGGTGTACTCACCCCTCCACTTT
CSARDGTGVYSPLHF
>TRBJ2-1|TRBD2|TRBV25-1|few
TGTGCCAGCAGTTCCCTAACTAGCGGGGGATCCAATGAGCAGTTCTTC
CASSSLTSGGSNEQFF
>TRBJ1-2|.|TRBV7-2|.
TGTGCCAGCAGCTTAGAGTTGGCGAGCTACACCTTC
CASSLELASYTF
>TRBJ2-7|.|TRBV20-1|few
TGCAGTGCTAGCGACCCTCCCTACGAGCAGTACTTC
CSASDPPYEQYF
>TRBJ2-3|.|TRBV5-5|.
TGTGCCAGCAGCCCTATTAGCGGTACTAGCACAGATACGCAGTATTTT
CASSPISGTSTDTQYF
>TRBJ2-5|.|TRBV15|.
TGTGCCACCAACCAAATTCCGGGACATGAAGAGACCCAGTACTTC
CATNQIPGHEETQYF
>TRBJ2-3|.|TRBV27|.
TGTGCCAGCAGTTCCTCCCCCGGGCTGCAGGGAGATACGCAGTATTTT
CASSSSPGLQGDTQYF
>TRBJ1-4|.|TRBV7-8|few
TGTGCCAGCAGCTTAGGGAGAGACAGGCCACCGAATGAAAAACTGTTTTTT
CASSLGRDRPPNEKLFF
>TRBJ2-7|.|TRBV6-4|.
TGTGCCAGCATAAGGTGGGCAGGTCCCTGGTACGAGCAGTACTTC
CASIRWAGPWYEQYF
>TRBJ1-1|.|TRBV29-1|.
TGCAGCGTGAAGGGGAGACAGTCCATGAACACTGAAGCTTTCTTT
CSVKGRQSMNTEAFF
>TRBJ2-1|.|TRBV10-3|.
TGTGCCATCAGTGAAGGCGGGATTGAGCAGTTCTTC
CAISEGGIEQFF
>TRBJ2-1|TRBD1|TRBV7-9|.
TGTGCCAGCAGCCCTATCCGTGGGACAGGGCGATACAATGAGCAGTTCTTC
CASSPIRGTGRYNEQFF
>TRBJ1-1|.|TRBV29-1|.
TGCAGCGTTGATGCAGGGAGGGGGGCTTTCTTT
CSVDAGRGAFF
>TRBJ2-7|.|TRBV9|.
TGTGCCAGCAGCGTAGGTAGCGTGAGCGAGCAGTACTTC
CASSVGSVSEQYF
>TRBJ1-3|.|TRBV12-3/TRBV12-4|few
TGTGCCAGCAATCCTCCGGGGGCAGGACCCTCTGGAAACACCATATATTTT
CASNPPGAGPSGNTIYF
>TRBJ2-3|TRBD2|TRBV3-1|few
TGTGCCAGCAGTCAGACTAGCGGGAGGGCGAGAGATACGCAGTATTTT
CASSQTSGRARDTQYF
>TRBJ2-5|.|TRBV6-5|.
TGTGCCAGCAGCTCACTCAAGAGGGAGACCCAGTACTTC
CASSSLKRETQYF
>TRBJ1-5|.|TRBV6-5|.
TGTGCCAGCAGTTACGGGGGCGGGGGAAATCAGCCCCAGCATTTT
CASSYGGGGNQPQHF
>TRBJ1-4|.|TRBV3-1|once
TGTGCCAGCGGAATTAACAGTGAAAAACTGTTTTTT
CASGINSEKLFF
>TRBJ1-1|.|TRBV12-3/TRBV12-4|few
TGTGCCAGCAGTTTAAGGGGATCTAACACTGAAGCTTTCTTT
CASSLRGSNTEAFF
>TRBJ2-3|TRBD2|TRBV7-2|.
TGTGCCAGCAACTTGGGACTAGCGGGACTTACAGATACGCAGTATTTT
CASNLGLAGLTDTQYF
>TRBJ2-7|.|TRBV20-1|few
TGCAGTGCTAGAGGGAGGGACAGCCTTCACGAGCAGTACTTC
CSARGRDSLHEQYF
>TRBJ2-2|.|TRBV10-3|few
TGTGCCATCAGTGATTCCCAAGGGCGAAACACCGGGGAGCTGTTTTTT
CAISDSQGRNTGELFF
>TRBJ2-1|TRBD1|TRBV7-3|.
TGTGCCAGCAGCTCCCGGACAGGCATTCGGGATGAGCAGTTCTTC
CASSSRTGIRDEQFF
>TRBJ1-5|.|TRBV4-3|.
TGCGCCAGCAGCCTTAGCCGGGCCTTCAATCAGCCCCAGCATTTT
CASSLSRAFNQPQHF
>TRBJ1-1|.|TRBV4-1|.
TGCGCCAGCAGCCAGTTGACATTTAACACTGAAGCTTTCTTT
CASSQLTFNTEAFF
>TRBJ2-5|.|TRBV11-2|.
TGTGCCAGCAGCTCCCGATTACAAGAGACCCAGTACTTC
CASSSRLQETQYF
>TRBJ1-1|.|TRBV6-2/TRBV6-3|few
TGTGCCAGCAGTTACATTGTAGCAGCGAACACTGAAGCTTTCTTT
CASSYIVAANTEAFF
>TRBJ2-1|.|TRBV7-9|few
TGTGCCAGCAGCTCGAAGAGGCTAGACTTCTACAATGAGCAGTTCTTC
CASSSKRLDFYNEQFF
>TRBJ1-5|.|TRBV19|few
TGTGCCAGTAGTATAAACCCCGGGCAGCCCCAGCATTTT
CASSINPGQPQHF
>TRBJ2-3|TRBD1|TRBV5-5|.
TGTGCCAGCAGCTTGGCCGGGACAGCCAACACAGATACGCAGTATTTT
CASSLAGTANTDTQYF
>TRBJ1-3|.|TRBV4-1|.
TGCGCCAGCAGCCAAGATGGATTTCAGGGGTCTAGGGGAAACACCATATATTTT
CASSQDGFQGSRGNTIYF
>TRBJ1-2|TRBD1|TRBV10-2|few
TGCGCCAGCAGAACGGACAGGGACGGCGGCTACACCTTC
CASRTDRDGGYTF
>TRBJ1-4|.|TRBV27|few
TGTGCCAGCAGAGACCGAGCAGCAACTAATGAAAAACTGTTTTTT
CASRDRAATNEKLFF
>TRBJ1-1|TRBD1|TRBV20-1|.
TGCAGTGCTAGAGATCTACCAGGGGGACGACTCGAAGCTTTCTTT
CSARDLPGGRLEAFF